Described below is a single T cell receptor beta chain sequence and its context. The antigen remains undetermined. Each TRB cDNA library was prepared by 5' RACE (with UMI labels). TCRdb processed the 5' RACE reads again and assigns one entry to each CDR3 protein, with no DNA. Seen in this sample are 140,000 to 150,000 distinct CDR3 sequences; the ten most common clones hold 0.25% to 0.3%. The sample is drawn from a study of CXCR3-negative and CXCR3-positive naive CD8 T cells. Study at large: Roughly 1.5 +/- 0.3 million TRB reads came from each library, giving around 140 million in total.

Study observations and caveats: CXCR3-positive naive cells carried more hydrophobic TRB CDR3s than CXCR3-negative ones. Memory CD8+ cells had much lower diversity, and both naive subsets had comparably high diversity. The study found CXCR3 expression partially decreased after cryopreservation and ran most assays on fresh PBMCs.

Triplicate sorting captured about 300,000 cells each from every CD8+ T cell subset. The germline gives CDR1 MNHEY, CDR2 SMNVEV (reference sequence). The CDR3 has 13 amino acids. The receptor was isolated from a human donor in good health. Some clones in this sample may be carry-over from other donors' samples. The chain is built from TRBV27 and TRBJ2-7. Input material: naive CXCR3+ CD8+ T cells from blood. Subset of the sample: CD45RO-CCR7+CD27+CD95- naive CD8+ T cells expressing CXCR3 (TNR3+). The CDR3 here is CASSSTSTYEQYF.